These 15 T cell receptor beta chains were all obtained from the same sample, sequenced in a study of T cell responses to AZD1222 COVID-19 vaccine. Data came from immunoSEQ multiplex PCR; TCRdb stores just in-frame clones and leaves some out. The repertoire has 100,000 to 120,000 clones, about 88% of them found once; the top ten carry 1.6%. Sequencing was performed on peripheral blood, taken on day 0 of AZD1222 vaccination. Receptors originate from an adult in good health.

V usage is TRBV2 and J usage is TRBJ2-1, with 10 positions matching TRBD1. V lost 6 bases to trimming and J lost 5 bases; unmatched junction nucleotides: 4. This CDR3 comprises 14 residues. CDR1 and CDR2 from the germline V gene are SNHLY and FYNNEI. The CDR3 sequence: CASRRGQGNNEQFF. In DNA form, the CDR3 reads TGTGCCAGCAGACGGGGACAGGGGAACAATGAGCAGTTCTTC.

The chain combines TRBV12-5 with TRBJ1-1, with D hard to call. Trimming pared 7 bases from V and 7 bases from J, leaving 25 bases between. The CDR3 totals 16 residues. Germline lookup yields CDR1 LGHNT and CDR2 FRNRAP. Here the CDR3 DNA reads TGTGCTAGTGTCGAGGTGGGTGAAAGTTACGTTGGTGAAGCTTTCTTT. This gives the protein CASVEVGESYVGEAFF.

A single count supports this clone. DNA for the CDR3: TGTGCCAGCAGTTTAGTTCTTCGGCCAGATACGCAGTATTTT. This codes for CASSLVLRPDTQYF. This chain connects TRBV6-5 to TRBJ2-3, with D uncertain. Germline CDR1 MNHEY, CDR2 SVGAGI. This CDR3 comprises 14 residues. V lost 4 bases, J lost 4 bases, and 12 bases lay in between.

The rearrangement uses TRBV5-1 and TRBJ2-5; 12 positions match TRBD2. The CDR3 is 16 amino acids. Germline-derived CDR1 and CDR2 are SGHRS and YFSETQ. V trimming: 4 bases; J trimming: 3 bases; junction bases outside the gene matches: 7. CDR3 protein: CASSTPRTSGKETQYF. DNA for the CDR3: TGCGCCAGCAGCACTCCCCGGACTAGCGGGAAAGAGACCCAGTACTTC.

The chain links TRBV6-5 to TRBJ2-7; 7 bases agree with TRBD1. CDR3 length equals 13 residues. Looked up from germline, CDR1 is MNHEY and CDR2 is SVGAGI. V lost 7 bases and J lost 2; bases outside the gene matches: 5. The CDR3 here is CASTRQGTYEQYF. The CDR3 bases are TGTGCCAGCACAAGACAGGGAACCTACGAGCAGTACTTC.

The J gene is TRBJ2-7, the V gene TRBV6-6, with D maybe TRBD2 (6 bases). The germline V and J ends were trimmed by 10 bases and 7 bases, with 20 bases remaining between them. The CDR3 loop spans 13 amino acids. Germline V lookup: CDR1 MNHNY, CDR2 SVGAGI (reference sequence). The CDR3 DNA follows: TGTGCCACCTACGGGGGTGCGGGTGGAGAGCAGTACTTC. Protein: CATYGGAGGEQYF.

The chain carries TRBV6-5 and TRBJ2-7, with unresolved D. The germline V gene encodes CDR1 MNHEY and CDR2 SVGAGI. The CDR3 loop spans 14 amino acids. Trimming left V 4 bases short and J 2 bases short, with 12 bases between. The CDR3 bases are TGTGCCAGCAGTTTTGGGATTTTAACCTACGAGCAGTACTTC. Encoded protein: CASSFGILTYEQYF.

This chain links TRBV15 with TRBJ2-5; tentative D call: TRBD2 (5 bases). Germline V lookup: CDR1 LNHNV, CDR2 YYDKDF (reference sequence). This CDR3 has 15 residues. V lost 0 bases and J 5 bases, leaving 13 bases between the germline ends. CDR3 loop: CATSRDRGEQETQYF. The CDR3 DNA reads as TGTGCCACCAGCAGAGATCGTGGGGAGCAGGAGACCCAGTACTTC.

CDR3 sequence reads: CASSHDALNTEAFF. CDR3 in DNA: TGTGCCAGTAGCCACGACGCCCTAAACACTGAAGCTTTCTTT. The chain combines TRBV19 with TRBJ1-1, with D uncertain. Trimming took 6 bases from V and 2 from J, leaving 13 bases between them. This CDR3 region has 14 residues. CDR1 LNHDA and CDR2 SQIVND come from the germline V gene (reference sequence).

The chain uses TRBV5-1 and TRBJ1-1, with 7 positions matching TRBD1. This CDR3 is built from 14 residues. Germline CDR1 is SGHRS and CDR2 is YFSETQ. V gave up 1 base and J gave up 4 bases; unmatched junction bases: 4. The CDR3 nucleotides are TGCGCCAGCAGCTTGCAGGGGGAAATCACTGAAGCTTTCTTT. This sequence encodes CASSLQGEITEAFF.

CDR3 DNA sequence: TGCAGTGCTAGGGGTGACGGTGACGCTTTCTTT. Protein sequence: CSARGDGDAFF. V is TRBV20-1 and J is TRBJ1-1; D not certain. The V end was cut by 3 bases, the J end by 11 bases, with 13 bases between. There are 11 residues in the CDR3. Germline V gives CDR1 DFQATT, CDR2 SNEGSKA (reference sequence).

This clone was seen a few times. The genes are TRBV14 and TRBJ1-3; a weak D match, TRBD1 (6 bases). CDR1 and CDR2 (germline): SGHDN, FVKESK. This CDR3 comprises 15 residues. Trimming stripped 5 bases from V and 0 bases from J, with 11 bases between. In DNA, the CDR3 is TGTGCCAGCAGCTACGACAGGAACTCTGGAAACACCATATATTTT. Translated: CASSYDRNSGNTIYF.

J is TRBJ1-5 and V is TRBV27, with D possibly matching TRBD1 (6 bases). Germline values: CDR1 MNHEY, CDR2 SMNVEV (reference sequence). V lost 6 bases, J lost 6 bases, and 15 bases lay in between. The CDR3 is 14 amino acids. The CDR3 here is CASSLTGLVQPQHF. For the CDR3, the DNA is TGTGCCAGCAGCTTAACAGGGCTCGTTCAGCCCCAGCATTTT.

The chain combines TRBV7-9 with TRBJ1-5, with 9 bases identical to TRBD1. This CDR3 comprises 18 residues. Germline V gives CDR1 SEHNR, CDR2 FQNEAQ (reference sequence). Germline trimming cut 5 bases from V and 1 base from J; bases unmatched to any gene: 12. CDR3 sequence reads: CASSQGQGIVGSNQPQHF. The DNA of the CDR3 is TGTGCCAGCAGCCAGGGACAGGGAATAGTGGGGAGCAATCAGCCCCAGCATTTT. The full variable domain, completed using reference TRBV7-9 and TRBJ1-5, is DTGVSQNPRHKITKRGQNVTFRCDPISEHNRLYWYRQTLGQGPEFLTYFQNEAQLEKSRLLSDRFSAERPKGSFSTLEIQRTEQGDSAMYLCASSQGQGIVGSNQPQHFGDGTRLSIL.

This sequence joins TRBV5-6 and TRBJ2-7; D may be TRBD1 (5 bases). This CDR3 is built from 13 residues. Germline V gene lookup returns CDR1 SGHDT and CDR2 YYEEEE. Trimming stripped 1 base from V and 2 bases from J, with 7 bases between. CDR3 in amino acids: CASSLRRAYEQYF. The CDR3 bases are TGTGCCAGCAGCTTGCGCAGGGCCTACGAGCAGTACTTC.